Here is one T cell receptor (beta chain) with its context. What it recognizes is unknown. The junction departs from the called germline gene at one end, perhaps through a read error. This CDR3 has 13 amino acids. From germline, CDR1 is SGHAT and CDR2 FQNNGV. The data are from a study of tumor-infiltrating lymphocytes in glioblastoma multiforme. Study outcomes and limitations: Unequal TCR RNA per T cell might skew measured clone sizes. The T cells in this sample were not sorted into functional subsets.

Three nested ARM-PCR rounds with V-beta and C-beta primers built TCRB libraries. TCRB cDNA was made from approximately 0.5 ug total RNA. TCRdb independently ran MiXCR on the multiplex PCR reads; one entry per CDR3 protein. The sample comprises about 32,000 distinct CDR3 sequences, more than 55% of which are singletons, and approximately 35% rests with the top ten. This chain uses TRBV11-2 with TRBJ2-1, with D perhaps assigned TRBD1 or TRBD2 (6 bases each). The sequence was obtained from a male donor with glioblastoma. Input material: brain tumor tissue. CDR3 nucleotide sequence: TGTGTCGGCAGCTTAGATAGGGGGGATGAGCAGCTCTTC. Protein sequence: CVGSLDRGDEQLF.